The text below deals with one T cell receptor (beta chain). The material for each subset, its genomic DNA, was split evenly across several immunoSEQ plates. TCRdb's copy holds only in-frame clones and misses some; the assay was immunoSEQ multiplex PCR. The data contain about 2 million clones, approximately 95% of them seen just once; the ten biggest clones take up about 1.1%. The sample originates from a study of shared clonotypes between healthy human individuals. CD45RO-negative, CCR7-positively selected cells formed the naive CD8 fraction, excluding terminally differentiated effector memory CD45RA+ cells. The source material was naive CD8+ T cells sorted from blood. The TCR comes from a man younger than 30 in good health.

CDR3 loop: CASGLVPGTSVAYEQYF. For the CDR3, the DNA is TGTGCTAGTGGTTTGGTACCCGGGACTAGCGTCGCCTACGAGCAGTACTTC. This rearrangement joins TRBV12-5 to TRBJ2-7, with 10 positions matching TRBD2. CDR1 and CDR2 (germline): LGHNT, FRNRAP. J lost 2 bases, V lost 0 bases, and 7 bases had no gene match. The CDR3 extends over 17 amino acids.